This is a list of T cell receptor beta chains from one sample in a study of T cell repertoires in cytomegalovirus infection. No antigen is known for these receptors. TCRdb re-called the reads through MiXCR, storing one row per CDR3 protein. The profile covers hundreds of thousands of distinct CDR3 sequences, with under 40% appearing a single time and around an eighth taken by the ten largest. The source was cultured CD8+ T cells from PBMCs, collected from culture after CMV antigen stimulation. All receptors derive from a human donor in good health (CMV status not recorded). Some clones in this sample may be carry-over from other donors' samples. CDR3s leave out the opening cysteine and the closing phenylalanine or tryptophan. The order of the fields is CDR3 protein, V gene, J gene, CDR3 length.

CDR3aa: ASSYSNLAGGPTGELF; v_gene: TRBV6-5; j_gene: TRBJ2-2; len: 16
CDR3aa: ASSLSTGLGSPLH; v_gene: TRBV5-6; j_gene: TRBJ1-6; len: 13
CDR3aa: ASSFRWGDTQY; v_gene: TRBV12-3/TRBV12-4; j_gene: TRBJ2-3; len: 11
CDR3aa: ASSQRGTGAYNEQF; v_gene: TRBV11-1; j_gene: TRBJ2-1; len: 14
CDR3aa: ASGFPPGTIYGYT; v_gene: TRBV12-5; j_gene: TRBJ1-2; len: 13
CDR3aa: ASSTRTGPSSYEQY; v_gene: TRBV27; j_gene: TRBJ2-7; len: 14
CDR3aa: ASSLGGGRGGFDNQPQH; v_gene: TRBV7-2; j_gene: TRBJ1-5; len: 17
CDR3aa: AISDRGQGKRDTEAF; v_gene: TRBV10-3; j_gene: TRBJ1-1; len: 15
CDR3aa: ASSLGKPGVEY; v_gene: TRBV7-6; j_gene: TRBJ2-3; len: 11
CDR3aa: ASSLGGTGGLDTQY; v_gene: TRBV12-3/TRBV12-4; j_gene: TRBJ2-3; len: 14
CDR3aa: ANSSGGDPYNEQF; v_gene: TRBV12-3/TRBV12-4; j_gene: TRBJ2-1; len: 13
CDR3aa: ASSATGSYNEQF; v_gene: TRBV9; j_gene: TRBJ2-1; len: 12
CDR3aa: ASTPGALILNTGELF; v_gene: TRBV12-3/TRBV12-4; j_gene: TRBJ2-2; len: 15
CDR3aa: ASSLVAHWNNEQF; v_gene: TRBV11-2; j_gene: TRBJ2-1; len: 13
CDR3aa: ASSTDATGELF; v_gene: TRBV27; j_gene: TRBJ2-2; len: 11
CDR3aa: ASSLTAESTYNSPLH; v_gene: TRBV4-1; j_gene: TRBJ1-6; len: 15
CDR3aa: ASSHGVSGANVLT; v_gene: TRBV6-5; j_gene: TRBJ2-6; len: 13
CDR3aa: SAATGDPGELF; v_gene: TRBV20-1; j_gene: TRBJ2-2; len: 11
CDR3aa: ASSYSRSGMNTEAF; v_gene: TRBV6-2/TRBV6-3; j_gene: TRBJ1-1; len: 14
CDR3aa: ASSLATSGGYNEQF; v_gene: TRBV28; j_gene: TRBJ2-1; len: 14
CDR3aa: ASGSGQDVTGELF; v_gene: TRBV12-5; j_gene: TRBJ2-2; len: 13
CDR3aa: ASSLAGQGTTVTDTQY; v_gene: TRBV7-6; j_gene: TRBJ2-3; len: 16
CDR3aa: ASSAGQNLNYGYT; v_gene: TRBV28; j_gene: TRBJ1-2; len: 13
CDR3aa: ASSLNSHTDTQY; v_gene: TRBV7-6; j_gene: TRBJ2-3; len: 12
CDR3aa: ASSQAPQGVNTGELF; v_gene: TRBV4-3; j_gene: TRBJ2-2; len: 15
CDR3aa: ASSVGEIHSGNTIY; v_gene: TRBV9; j_gene: TRBJ1-3; len: 14
CDR3aa: ASSMVWPSTGELF; v_gene: TRBV6-1; j_gene: TRBJ2-2; len: 13
CDR3aa: ATSEGTGGSYEQY; v_gene: TRBV19; j_gene: TRBJ2-7; len: 13
CDR3aa: ASSPRSGGYSTDTQY; v_gene: TRBV4-1; j_gene: TRBJ2-3; len: 15
CDR3aa: ASSLLRVPTDTQY; v_gene: TRBV5-1; j_gene: TRBJ2-3; len: 13
CDR3aa: AGGVGREETQY; v_gene: TRBV5-6; j_gene: TRBJ2-5; len: 11
CDR3aa: ASSFGDYQPQH; v_gene: TRBV27; j_gene: TRBJ1-5; len: 11
CDR3aa: ASSPEGYGGTRADYEQY; v_gene: TRBV27; j_gene: TRBJ2-7; len: 17
CDR3aa: ASSLAGGGGYNSPLH; v_gene: TRBV4-3; j_gene: TRBJ1-6; len: 15
CDR3aa: ATIRRGPITDTQY; v_gene: TRBV15; j_gene: TRBJ2-3; len: 13
CDR3aa: SASVEDQETQY; v_gene: TRBV20-1; j_gene: TRBJ2-5; len: 11
CDR3aa: ASSLDRGSGYGYT; v_gene: TRBV12-3/TRBV12-4; j_gene: TRBJ1-2; len: 13
CDR3aa: ASGTAYLNTEAF; v_gene: TRBV2; j_gene: TRBJ1-1; len: 12